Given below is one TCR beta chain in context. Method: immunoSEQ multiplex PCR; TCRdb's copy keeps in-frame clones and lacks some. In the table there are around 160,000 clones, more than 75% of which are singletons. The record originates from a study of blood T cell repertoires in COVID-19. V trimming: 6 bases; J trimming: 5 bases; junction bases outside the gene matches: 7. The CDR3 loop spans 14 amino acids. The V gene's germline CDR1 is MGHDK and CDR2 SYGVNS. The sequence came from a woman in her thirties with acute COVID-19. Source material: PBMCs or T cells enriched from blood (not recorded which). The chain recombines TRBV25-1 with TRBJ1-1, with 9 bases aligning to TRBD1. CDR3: CASRGDRGVTEAFF. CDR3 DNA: TGTGCCAGCAGGGGAGACAGGGGGGTGACTGAAGCTTTCTTT. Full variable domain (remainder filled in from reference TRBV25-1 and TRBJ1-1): EADIYQTPRYLVIGTGKKITLECSQTMGHDKMYWYQQDPGMELHLIHYSYGVNSTEKGDLSSESTVSRIRTEHFPLTLESARPSHTSQYLCASRGDRGVTEAFFGQGTRLTVV.